The TCR beta chain described here comes from a study of early T cells in non-severe SARS-CoV-2 infection (dated by TCRdb to the early 2020s). With regard to the full study: TCR sequencing used bulk RNA from unsorted whole blood, so alpha and beta chains could not be paired. The research as a whole found: Matching against VDJdb was skewed toward anti-spike CD8 responses, likely underestimated virus-specific expansions, and missed private and CD4 specificities.

Looking up the germline V gene yields CDR1 MNHEY and CDR2 SVGEGT. Trimming at the junction amounts to 2 bases on V and 2 bases on J, and the germline ends lie 7 bases apart. The cysteine opens and the phenylalanine closes a CDR3 of 13 amino acids. The only DNA kept is the CDR3, 39 bases in frame from the first base. This clonotype has at least ten counts. Which antigen it targets is not known. No quality values exist for individual bases; no much larger clone is one base distant. This was a case-control study nested in a cohort of healthcare workers in London, UK, who had nasopharyngeal swab PCR tests and blood samples taken every week. Healthcare workers were recruited during the week of the UK lockdown, between 23 and 31 March 2020, and followed weekly for up to about 15 weeks. Libraries were made using 5' RACE. TCRdb records NextSeq 500 as the sequencer. To correct for sequencing error and PCR bias, the TCR library protocol tagged individual cDNA molecules with unique molecular identifiers. Both TCR alpha and beta chains were sequenced, and tight co-correlation was observed between alpha and beta sequence abundances in each sample. Regarding the original processing steps: Decombinator V4 was used to annotate the V gene, J gene and CDR3 of the TCR sequences. Expanded TCRs were defined as changing significantly between any two time points under a Poisson model with p below 0.0001. TCR abundances were normalised to the total number of TCRs sequenced in each sample and reported as counts per million. MAIT TCRs were defined by TRAV1-2 paired with TRAJ12, TRAJ20 or TRAJ33, and iNKT TCRs by TRAV10 paired with TRAJ18. VDJdb, accessed on 1 November 2021, was searched for TCRs annotated for CMV, EBV and SARS-CoV-2, and TCRs annotated for more than one antigen were excluded. In-frame beta chains were kept once TCRdb had trimmed the public reads at Q25 with fastp and called clones with MiXCR. When rows share a CDR3 protein, they turn into one entry using the most common DNA and genes. These V and J calls are TCRdb output, not the study's own analysis. The sample table holds 60,000 or so distinct CDR3 sequences, of which roughly an eighth were seen once. 4% to 4.5% of the sample lies in the top ten.

The chain employs TRBV6-2 or TRBV6-3 and TRBJ2-7; the D gene is unclear. The receptor was isolated from an adult who was a healthcare worker with PCR-confirmed SARS-CoV-2 infection or an uninfected control (not recorded which). The sequenced sample was whole blood. The CDR3 sequence is CASSYQDTYEQYF. The DNA is TGTGCCAGCAGTTACCAGGATACCTACGAGCAGTACTTC.